Listed here are 8 T cell receptor beta chains from one sample, sequenced in a study of cytomegalovirus exposure and HLA in healthy donors. Profiled with immunoSEQ multiplex PCR; TCRdb holds only in-frame clones, not every one. The data hold roughly 60,000 clones, with 85% to 95% observed a single time. Sequenced material: PBMCs. These receptors were collected from a woman aged 18-29 years in good health and CMV-seropositive.

The chain joins TRBV27 to TRBJ1-2; 7 bases are a match to TRBD1. V was pared by 5 bases and J by 7 bases, with 13 bases of the junction left unmatched. The CDR3 is 15 residues long. Germline-derived CDR1 and CDR2 are MNHEY and SMNVEV (reference sequence). The CDR3 region has the DNA TGTGCCAGCAGTCCCGCGACAGGGTTGGTTGGTGGCTACACCTTC. Residues: CASSPATGLVGGYTF.

The V gene is TRBV5-4, the J gene TRBJ1-1; D is undetermined. The CDR3 is 15 residues long. Trimming removed 4 bases from V and 4 bases from J, with 17 bases in between. Germline-derived CDR1 and CDR2 are SGHNT and YYREEE (reference sequence). CDR3 in amino acids: CASSPRLRGSTEAFF. The CDR3 DNA reads TGTGCCAGCAGCCCTCGACTCCGCGGGAGCACTGAAGCTTTCTTT.

This chain connects TRBV9 to TRBJ2-1; D possibly corresponds to TRBD2 (6 bases). The CDR3 runs to 15 residues. The germline V gene has CDR1 SGDLS and CDR2 YYNGEE. Trimming cost V 4 bases and J 5 bases, with 16 bases left between them. In DNA, the CDR3 is TGTGCCAGCAGCCCGAGGCATTGGGGGGACAATGAGCAGTTCTTC. Translated: CASSPRHWGDNEQFF.

DNA of the CDR3: TGTGCCAGCAGTTCCCCTGGCGGGAGGGACCCCTACGAGCAGTACTTC. Translated: CASSSPGGRDPYEQYF. The gene calls are TRBV2 and TRBJ2-7, with TRBD2 identical over 9 bases. Trimming cost V 5 bases and J 2 bases; bases outside gene matches: 10. This CDR3 has 16 residues. Germline-derived CDR1 and CDR2 are SNHLY and FYNNEI.

This clone was counted once. The chain uses TRBV7-9 and TRBJ1-2; D might be TRBD1 (5 bases). Per the germline V gene, CDR1 is SEHNR and CDR2 is FQNEAQ (reference sequence). The CDR3 loop spans 16 amino acids. V lost 1 base and J lost 8, with 20 bases in between. This CDR3 is CASSLGFGGDERGYTF. CDR3 DNA: TGTGCCAGCAGCTTAGGTTTTGGAGGGGATGAAAGGGGCTACACCTTC.

The chain combines TRBV19 with TRBJ1-5; 9 nucleotides match TRBD1. V gave up 4 bases and J gave up 1 base; unmatched junction bases: 11. This CDR3 is built from 18 residues. Germline V lookup: CDR1 LNHDA, CDR2 SQIVND (reference sequence). The DNA of the CDR3 is TGTGCCAGTAGTACCTCAACAGGGGGCGCGGAGAGCAATCAGCCCCAGCATTTT. Protein sequence: CASSTSTGGAESNQPQHF.

The V and J genes are TRBV11-2 and TRBJ2-1; 14 positions agree with TRBD2. The V and J ends lost 5 bases and 9 bases, in that order; junction bases with no gene match: 9. Germline V gives CDR1 SGHAT, CDR2 FQNNGV. The CDR3 has 16 amino acids. The CDR3 DNA reads as TGTGCCAGCAGCATCGGGACTAGCGGGAGAGCTAGTGAGCAGTTCTTC. As protein: CASSIGTSGRASEQFF.

V is TRBV7-2 and J is TRBJ2-7, with 9 positions matching TRBD1. The ends lost 4 bases at V and 3 bases at J; junction bases unmatched: 4. Per the germline V gene, CDR1 is SGHTA and CDR2 is FQGNSA. This CDR3 contains 14 residues. In DNA, the CDR3 is TGTGCCAGCAGCTGGGGACAGGGCAGCTACGAGCAGTACTTC. It is translated as CASSWGQGSYEQYF.